This passage covers 30 T cell receptor beta chains from one sample sequenced in a study of cytomegalovirus exposure and HLA in healthy donors. Researchers ran the PCR with 60 Vbeta and 13 Jbeta primers. Repertoires were generated with immunoSEQ multiplex PCR, while TCRdb's copy carries only in-frame clones and drops some. The table has some 90,000 clones, 65% to 80% seen once. Source material: PBMCs. All receptors derive from a man between 40 and 49 years old in good health and CMV-seronegative.

J is TRBJ2-5 and V is TRBV5-6; 10 bases agree with TRBD2. The J call may be in error: the DNA end matches TRBJ2-7 better. Germline-derived CDR1 and CDR2 are SGHDT and YYEEEE. The CDR3 is 18 amino acids. The CDR3 DNA follows: TGTGCCAGCAGCTTATCGATAGCGGGGGGCCGCCTCTCCTACGAGCAGTACTTC. Translation gives CASSLSIAGGRLSYEQYF.

The table lists this clone with a count of one. V gene TRBV9 combines with J gene TRBJ1-5, with D possibly matching TRBD1 (5 bases). V lost 9 bases to trimming and J lost 6 bases, with 28 bases between them. CDR1 and CDR2 (germline): SGDLS, YYNGEE. CDR3 length: 17 amino acids. The CDR3 sequence is CAITYLKGRVTTQPQHF. The DNA for the CDR3 is TGTGCCATCACTTACTTAAAGGGGAGGGTTACTACTCAGCCCCAGCATTTT. The entire variable domain, with the rest obtained from reference TRBV9 and TRBJ1-5, is as follows: DSGVTQTPKHLITATGQRVTLRCSPRSGDLSVYWYQQSLDQGLQFLIQYYNGEERAKGNILERFSAQQFPDLHSELNLSSLELGDSALYFCAITYLKGRVTTQPQHFGDGTRLSIL.

V and J are TRBV28 and TRBJ2-5; TRBD2 aligns across 10 bases. This CDR3 spans 14 amino acids. V was clipped by 5 bases and J by 2 bases; unmatched bases: 2. CDR1 and CDR2 from the germline V gene are MDHEN and SYDVKM. CDR3 protein: CASSGLAVQETQYF. As DNA, the CDR3 is TGTGCCAGCAGTGGACTAGCGGTACAAGAGACCCAGTACTTC. Drawing the rest from reference TRBV28 and TRBJ2-5, the complete variable domain is DVKVTQSSRYLVKRTGEKVFLECVQDMDHENMFWYRQDPGLGLRLIYFSYDVKMKEKGDIPEGYSVSREKKERFSLILESASTNQTSMYLCASSGLAVQETQYFGPGTRLLVL.

This clone was detected once. The V gene is TRBV12-5, the J gene TRBJ2-5; D gene unclear. V was clipped by 2 bases and J by 1 base, with 11 bases between them. CDR3 length: 15 amino acids. Germline V gene lookup returns CDR1 LGHNT and CDR2 FRNRAP. In nucleotides, the CDR3 is TGTGCTAGTGGTTTGTCGGCCGGCGGCCAAGAGACCCAGTACTTC. It is translated as CASGLSAGGQETQYF.

DNA of the CDR3: TGTGCCAGCACTCGGGGCACAGATACGCAGTATTTT. It specifies CASTRGTDTQYF. V gene TRBV7-2 combines with J gene TRBJ2-3; D not resolved. V shed 7 bases and J shed 1 base, with 6 bases lying between them. Germline-derived CDR1 and CDR2 are SGHTA and FQGNSA. The CDR3 length is 12 residues.

The CDR3 nucleotides are TGTGCCAGCAGTTTCGAGACACTGAACACCGGGGAGCTGTTTTTT. Amino acid sequence: CASSFETLNTGELFF. The J gene is TRBJ2-2, the V gene TRBV6-5; D ambiguous. The CDR3 is 15 residues long. In germline, CDR1 is MNHEY, CDR2 SVGAGI. Between the trimmed V and J ends, which lost 4 bases and 1 base, there was a span of 10 bases.

V and J are TRBV2 and TRBJ2-5, with TRBD2 identical over 12 bases. The V gene's germline CDR1 is SNHLY and CDR2 FYNNEI. V lost 0 bases and J lost 5; bases outside the gene matches: 7. The CDR3 runs to 17 residues. CDR3 loop: CASSEAPSSGGAETQYF. CDR3 bases: TGTGCCAGCAGTGAAGCGCCGTCTAGCGGGGGGGCGGAGACCCAGTACTTC.

J is TRBJ1-5 and V is TRBV7-2, with D perhaps TRBD1 (5 bases). CDR1 is SGHTA, CDR2 FQGNSA, per germline. The CDR3 totals 16 residues. The ends were cut back, 0 bases at V and 4 bases at J, with 13 bases in the middle. In nucleotides, the CDR3 is TGTGCCAGCAGCTTAGCGGGGCACGGATTGAATCAGCCCCAGCATTTT. It translates to CASSLAGHGLNQPQHF.

This clone was observed a handful of times. The rearrangement uses TRBV6-5 and TRBJ1-6; 7 bases fit TRBD1. CDR3 length equals 16 residues. Germline V gene data show CDR1 as MNHEY and CDR2 as SVGAGI. The V and J ends lost 0 bases and 11 bases, in that order; junction bases with no gene match: 10. The CDR3 nucleotides are TGTGCCAGCAGTTACTCGATAACGGGACAGAAAGCACCCCTCCACTTT. This encodes CASSYSITGQKAPLHF.

Written as DNA, the CDR3 is TGTGCCATCAGTGGGGACAGGGGGCGAAAACTGTTTTTT. Its translation is CAISGDRGRKLFF. This chain connects TRBV10-3 to TRBJ1-4; TRBD1 matches 12 bases. The CDR3 totals 13 residues. Germline V gene sequence: CDR1 ENHRY, CDR2 SYGVKD. V was pared by 4 bases and J by 10 bases, with 1 base of the junction left unmatched.

V and J are TRBV7-8 and TRBJ1-2; D ambiguous. The V end lost 1 base, the J end lost 5 bases, and 8 bases lay between the germline ends. This CDR3 region has 13 residues. Germline loops: CDR1 SGHVS, CDR2 FQNEAQ. The CDR3 sequence is CASSLELVYGYTF. CDR3 coding DNA: TGTGCCAGCAGCTTAGAACTGGTATATGGCTACACCTTC.

This chain connects TRBV19 to TRBJ2-5; 9 bases are a match to TRBD1. CDR3 length: 13 residues. V lost 10 bases, J lost 4 bases, and 7 bases stayed unmatched. Germline lookup yields CDR1 LNHDA and CDR2 SQIVND (reference sequence). Written as DNA, the CDR3 is TGTGCCACGGGACAGGGTGGCGGAGAGACCCAGTACTTC. Encoded protein: CATGQGGGETQYF.

The V gene is TRBV28, the J gene TRBJ2-7; TRBD2 agrees at 8 bases. The J segment lost 2 bases and the V segment lost 7 bases, leaving 10 bases of the junction unmatched. CDR3 length: 15 residues. The germline gives CDR1 MDHEN, CDR2 SYDVKM. CDR3 in DNA: TGTGCCAGCAACGCCGGACTAGCCAAAACCTACGAGCAGTACTTC. Protein: CASNAGLAKTYEQYF.

As DNA, the CDR3 is TGTGCCAGCAGCTTTGGACAGCAAGAGACCCAGTACTTC. Protein: CASSFGQQETQYF. The V and J genes are TRBV7-9 and TRBJ2-5; TRBD1 might be the D (6 bases). V lost 3 bases, J lost 2 bases, and 7 bases lay in between. This CDR3 has 13 residues. CDR1 SEHNR and CDR2 FQNEAQ come from the germline V gene (reference sequence).

The rearrangement joins TRBV7-2 to TRBJ1-3, with D unclear. V shed 10 bases and J shed 9 bases, with 10 bases lying between them. Germline lookup yields CDR1 SGHTA and CDR2 FQGNSA. This CDR3 spans 10 amino acids. CDR3 sequence (DNA): TGTGCCATCATGCGGGGCACCATATATTTT. This translates into CAIMRGTIYF.

This chain links TRBV19 with TRBJ1-6; D unclear. The germline V gene has CDR1 LNHDA and CDR2 SQIVND (reference sequence). The CDR3 totals 15 residues. V was shortened by 3 bases and J by 5 bases, with 11 bases between the two germline ends. This CDR3 is CASSIYARDNSPLHF. Written as DNA, the CDR3 is TGTGCCAGTAGTATCTATGCCCGGGATAATTCACCCCTCCACTTT.

This clone has just a few counts. The chain recombines TRBV9 with TRBJ1-2, with D possibly matching TRBD1 (5 bases). Deletions cut 0 bases from V and 5 bases from J, with 14 bases between. CDR1 and CDR2 from the germline V gene are SGDLS and YYNGEE. CDR3 length equals 15 residues. The CDR3 coding sequence is TGTGCCAGCAGCGTAGAAGGGGCCTTGGGATATGGCTACACCTTC. It specifies CASSVEGALGYGYTF.

This clone occurred a few times. The rearrangement uses TRBV19 and TRBJ2-3; TRBD1 is a possible D gene (7 bases). V lost 5 bases to trimming and J lost 7 bases, with 13 bases between them. The CDR3 has 13 residues. The V gene's germline CDR1 is LNHDA and CDR2 SQIVND (reference sequence). This CDR3 reads CASSQGGRNTQYF. The CDR3 DNA reads TGTGCCAGTAGTCAGGGGGGCCGGAATACGCAGTATTTT.

The chain links TRBV6-5 to TRBJ1-6; 7 nucleotides agree with TRBD1. Trimming took 7 bases from V and 8 from J; bases not matched to a gene: 8. CDR3 size: 14 residues. Germline CDR1 and CDR2: MNHEY and SVGAGI. For the CDR3, the DNA is TGTGCCAGCACTATGACAGGGCGTTATTCACCCCTCCACTTT. Its translation is CASTMTGRYSPLHF.

This chain connects TRBV7-2 to TRBJ1-5; D not resolved. The ends were cut back, 6 bases at V and 3 bases at J, with 12 bases in the middle. The CDR3 runs to 14 residues. Germline assignment: CDR1 SGHTA and CDR2 FQGNSA. In DNA form, the CDR3 reads TGTGCCAGCAGTACGACATTCAACAATCAGCCCCAGCATTTT. Its protein product is CASSTTFNNQPQHF.

Note on this clone: The junction departs from germline at one end; a sequencing error may be responsible. The chain uses TRBV7-9 and TRBJ1-6; D is perhaps TRBD1 (6 bases). Germline V gene data show CDR1 as SEHNR and CDR2 as FQNEAQ (reference sequence). The CDR3 consists of 16 residues. The DNA of the CDR3 is TGTTCCAGCAGCTTAAACTTAGGGGGAGTTCTTTCACCCCTCCACTTT. The encoded protein is CSSSLNLGGVLSPLHF.

The chain is built from TRBV5-5 and TRBJ1-5, with D unresolved. V lost 4 bases, J lost 1 base, and 15 bases lay in between. CDR1 is SGHKS, CDR2 YYEKEE, per germline (reference sequence). This CDR3 region has 16 residues. Here the CDR3 DNA reads TGTGCCAGCAGCCCGGAGGTGGGTGGGAGCAATCAGCCCCAGCATTTT. This sequence encodes CASSPEVGGSNQPQHF.

The V gene is TRBV25-1, the J gene TRBJ1-2; D remains unclear. The CDR3 is 11 residues long. The germline V and J ends were trimmed by 6 bases and 0 bases, with 2 bases remaining between them. CDR1 and CDR2 from the germline V gene are MGHDK and SYGVNS. This CDR3 reads CASSSNYGYTF. In nucleotides, the CDR3 is TGTGCCAGCAGCTCTAACTATGGCTACACCTTC.

The genes are TRBV27 and TRBJ1-4, with TRBD1 matching 8 bases. The CDR3 extends over 15 amino acids. V dropped 7 bases and J dropped 3; count of bases not matched to a gene: 7. CDR1 and CDR2 (germline): MNHEY, SMNVEV (reference sequence). The CDR3 nucleotides are TGTGCCAGCAAGCCCAAGACAGGGGCTAATGAAAAACTGTTTTTT. Protein product: CASKPKTGANEKLFF.

The chain employs TRBV7-9 and TRBJ2-5; TRBD1 might be the D (5 bases). The DNA matches TRBJ2-7 better at its end, which makes the J call doubtful. The CDR3 has 12 amino acids. CDR1 is SEHNR, CDR2 FQNEAQ, per germline (reference sequence). CDR3 in amino acids: CASSSQGDEQYF. DNA of the CDR3: TGTGCCAGCAGCTCTCAGGGCGACGAGCAGTACTTC.

CDR3 loop: CATSRNLQGNTGELFF. In DNA, the CDR3 is TGTGCCACCAGCAGGAACCTCCAGGGGAACACCGGGGAGCTGTTTTTT. The J gene is TRBJ2-2, the V gene TRBV15, with D maybe TRBD1 (5 bases). V shed 3 bases and J shed 1 base, with 12 bases lying between them. The CDR3 sequence is 16 residues long. CDR1 and CDR2 from the germline V gene are LNHNV and YYDKDF (reference sequence).

The rearrangement joins TRBV4-3 to TRBJ2-2, with TRBD1 as a possible D gene (6 bases). CDR1 LGHNA and CDR2 YSLEER come from the germline V gene. The CDR3 has 16 residues. Deletions cut 0 bases from V and 5 bases from J, with 13 bases between. Here the CDR3 DNA reads TGCGCCAGCAGCCAAGAGGGACACCACTTGACCGGGGAGCTGTTTTTT. Its translation is CASSQEGHHLTGELFF.

The chain is built from TRBV4-1 and TRBJ1-5; a possible D gene is TRBD1 (5 bases). There are 18 residues in the CDR3. From germline, CDR1 is MGHRA and CDR2 YSYEKL. V gave up 4 bases and J gave up 0 bases, with 19 bases separating them. The CDR3 protein is CASSPQGQQTYSNQPQHF. In nucleotides, the CDR3 is TGCGCCAGCAGCCCCCAGGGTCAGCAGACCTATAGCAATCAGCCCCAGCATTTT.

The chain carries TRBV4-1 and TRBJ2-1; 7 bases line up with TRBD2. V gave up 1 base and J gave up 7 bases; unmatched junction bases: 7. This CDR3 is built from 15 residues. Germline V CDR1 and CDR2: MGHRA, YSYEKL. The CDR3 sequence is CASSQVAGPRNEQFF. CDR3 coding DNA: TGCGCCAGCAGCCAAGTAGCGGGCCCTAGGAATGAGCAGTTCTTC.

A word on this clone: The CDR3 does not close with the conserved phenylalanine or tryptophan, likely indicating a read error. The DNA is left out, because the CDR3 cannot be placed on it with certainty; the CDR3 is given as TCRdb lists it. This chain joins TRBV7-9 and TRBJ2-6; the table names TRBD1, a call not compared with the DNA. Germline CDR1 and CDR2: SEHNR and FQNEAQ (reference sequence). Counting both end residues, the CDR3 totals 12 amino acids. CDR3 sequence: CSSSLADVDSSV.